What follows are 11 T cell receptor beta chains derived from one specimen sequenced in a study of T cell responses to AZD1222 COVID-19 vaccine (dated by TCRdb to about 2021). Library construction relied on the immunoSEQ multiplex PCR assay. TCRdb limited this immuneACCESS table to in-frame rearrangements with V and J called. A share of clones is missing; checked studies link under half to unresolved V genes, and the rest is unexplained. The sample includes 150,000 to 250,000 clones, with approximately 93% observed a single time. The ten largest account for 1% of the sample. This sample's time point label indicates: about 28 days (+/-7) after the second vaccine dose. Material: peripheral blood, obtained 28 days after the second AZD1222 dose. The receptor source for this set is an adult who received the AZD1222 COVID-19 vaccine.

The chain uses TRBV5-3 and TRBJ1-5, with 7 bases that match TRBD1. TRBV5-3 falls under the ORF class, with uncertain function. There are 15 residues in the CDR3. Trimming cost V 0 bases and J 4 bases; bases outside gene matches: 4. The CDR3 region has the DNA TGTGCCAGAAGCTTGGTGGTGACAGGGAATCAGCCCCAGCATTTT. Translated: CARSLVVTGNQPQHF.

The chain combines TRBV28 with TRBJ2-1, with 7 bases that match TRBD1. Germline V lookup: CDR1 MDHEN, CDR2 SYDVKM. V shed 7 bases, J shed 4 bases, and the junction held 7 bases outside the gene matches. The CDR3 covers 14 residues. CDR3 sequence: CASTLPDRYNEQFF. The CDR3 DNA reads as TGTGCCAGCACCTTGCCGGACAGGTACAATGAGCAGTTCTTC.

This sequence joins TRBV7-2 and TRBJ1-1, with 8 positions matching TRBD1. V gave up 1 base and J gave up 0 bases; unmatched junction bases: 10. Looked up from germline, CDR1 is SGHTA and CDR2 is FQGNSA. CDR3 length: 18 residues. CDR3 sequence: CASSLGRDRSFMNTEAFF. The CDR3 coding sequence is TGTGCCAGCAGCTTAGGAAGGGACAGGTCCTTCATGAACACTGAAGCTTTCTTT.

The chain couples TRBV6-5 to TRBJ2-2; 8 nucleotides align to TRBD2. Unmatched junction bases numbered 2, after V lost 2 bases and J lost 0 bases. Germline values: CDR1 MNHEY, CDR2 SVGAGI. This CDR3 has 16 amino acids. The CDR3 sequence: CASSYGGLANTGELFF. CDR3 in DNA: TGTGCCAGCAGTTACGGGGGACTAGCGAACACCGGGGAGCTGTTTTTT.

The table lists this clone with a few counts. The chain couples TRBV28 to TRBJ1-2, with 9 positions matching TRBD1. This CDR3 has 14 amino acids. V dropped 2 bases and J dropped 3; count of bases not matched to a gene: 1. Germline lookup yields CDR1 MDHEN and CDR2 SYDVKM. The CDR3 region has the DNA TGTGCCAGCAGTTTAACAGGGGGCTACTATGGCTACACCTTC. Amino acids: CASSLTGGYYGYTF.

The chain employs TRBV7-2 and TRBJ2-5, with TRBD1 matching over 9 bases. V lost 5 bases and J lost 5; bases outside the gene matches: 3. Germline V gene data show CDR1 as SGHTA and CDR2 as FQGNSA. This CDR3 is built from 13 residues. As DNA, the CDR3 is TGTGCCAGCAGCGTCGACAGGGGGGAGACCCAGTACTTC. Protein product: CASSVDRGETQYF.

V gene TRBV25-1 combines with J gene TRBJ2-1; 8 bases are shared with TRBD1. The CDR3 is 13 residues long. The V gene end was trimmed by 3 bases and the J gene end by 7 bases; junction bases not matched to a gene: 2. Germline V gene sequence: CDR1 MGHDK, CDR2 SYGVNS. CDR3 sequence reads: CASSDRGLNEQFF. The CDR3 coding sequence is TGTGCCAGCAGTGACAGGGGGCTGAATGAGCAGTTCTTC.

The V call is TRBV30, the J call TRBJ1-4, with D perhaps TRBD1 (6 bases). The CDR3 length is 14 residues. Trimming removed 3 bases at V and 4 bases at J, with 12 bases between. Germline V gene data show CDR1 as GTSNPN and CDR2 as SVGIG (reference sequence). The CDR3 sequence: CAWSRGRGNEKLFF. The CDR3, as DNA: TGTGCCTGGAGCCGGGGGCGAGGTAATGAAAAACTGTTTTTT.

V gene TRBV5-1 combines with J gene TRBJ1-2; D is possibly TRBD1 (6 bases). Germline CDR1 is SGHRS and CDR2 is YFSETQ. This CDR3 contains 16 residues. V lost 2 bases, J lost 1 base, and 15 bases lay in between. The CDR3 spells CASSFLQGPNNYGYTF. The CDR3 DNA reads as TGCGCCAGCAGCTTTCTGCAGGGGCCAAATAACTATGGCTACACCTTC.

CDR3 in DNA: TGTGCCAGCAGTTCGAGCCCCACAGGGCGCACTGAAGCTTTCTTT. Translated: CASSSSPTGRTEAFF. The chain links TRBV27 to TRBJ1-1, with D possibly being TRBD1 (6 bases). Germline V gene lookup returns CDR1 MNHEY and CDR2 SMNVEV (reference sequence). V was cut by 4 bases and J by 4 bases, with 16 bases left in between. The CDR3 consists of 15 residues.

The genes are TRBV6-5 and TRBJ1-2, with D unresolved. V dropped 6 bases and J dropped 13 bases, with 18 bases sitting between them. The CDR3 is 12 amino acids. Germline CDR1 and CDR2: MNHEY and SVGAGI. The DNA of the CDR3 is TGTGCCAGCAGCATTGTCCGGACTTTCCCCACCTTC. It translates to CASSIVRTFPTF.